This is a list of T cell receptor beta chains from one sample in a study of blood T cell repertoires in COVID-19. Only in-frame clones appear in the TCRdb table, and some are missing; sequencing was by immunoSEQ multiplex PCR. The sample records roughly 140,000 clones, about 80% being singletons. The sample was peripheral blood. The receptors come from a man in his 70s who had recovered from COVID-19. CDR3s leave out the opening cysteine and the closing phenylalanine or tryptophan. Fields, in order: D gene, V gene, CDR3 protein. D genes are given only for firm matches.

TRBD1 TRBV5-8 ASSPTKNEDRVFYGYT
TRBD2 TRBV2 ASSPGLAGGRETQY
- TRBV10-1 ASSEARGGPPEQF
TRBD1 TRBV5-4 ASSLRTGNYEQY
TRBD2 TRBV10-3 AISGTSGNYNEQF
- TRBV4-1 ASSHDSGPGHHQETQY
TRBD1 TRBV9 ASSVRDRAYLPYEQY
TRBD1 TRBV2 ASSLGQGKISPLH
TRBD1 TRBV2 ASSDRGTEAF
TRBD2 TRBV11-3 ASSLLISGTSGRNGELF
TRBD1 TRBV19 ASSGTGDSPLH
- TRBV27 ASSKDIPNSPLH
TRBD2 TRBV5-1 ASSLMLAGVTGELF
- TRBV12-3/TRBV12-4 ASRAETGEQY
- TRBV2 ASTLQYSNQPQH
TRBD1 TRBV20-1 SASKPGTGGAYGKNIQY
- TRBV6-2/TRBV6-3 ASSLVSPRGANVLT
- TRBV11-2 ASSQGAADYT
TRBD2 TRBV10-2 ASSPLAGEHEQY
- TRBV15 ATSDRGNYGYT
- TRBV24-1 ATPAHSSGNTIY
TRBD2 TRBV4-2 ASSQTTSGDSYEQY
- TRBV5-4 ASSLGGAGYGYT
TRBD2 TRBV7-7 ASSWGLAGLGDEQF
TRBD1 TRBV28 ASSVDREDGYT
TRBD1 TRBV4-1 ASSQGRTGHDEQY
- TRBV7-2 ASSLVYSNEKLF
- TRBV10-2 ASSLTGPRTANVLT
- TRBV18 ASSPWTGEDEQF
- TRBV27 ASSYPGRGYEQY
TRBD2 TRBV6-2/TRBV6-3 ASSYASGRGSPSTDTQY
- TRBV7-9 ASSPPYGSEADTQY
TRBD1 TRBV9 ASSVEGTGTFGEKLF
- TRBV9 ASSVDGRVSSYEQY
TRBD2 TRBV10-3 AISESGLAGPNEQY
- TRBV11-2 ASSLVTGSTEAF
- TRBV4-1 ASSQVDPGYEQY
- TRBV20-1 SARGTVGYT
- TRBV27 ASSLSRSLIYGYT
- TRBV4-1 ASSPEGSVETQY
- TRBV6-5 ASIPGLTKDTEAF
- TRBV11-3 ASSLTAGRGNEQF
TRBD2 TRBV18 ASSPPGTSGKIYEQY
- TRBV30 AWTLSGGYT
- TRBV5-1 ASSPAGQDGGEQY
- TRBV19 ASSITSDRDEQY